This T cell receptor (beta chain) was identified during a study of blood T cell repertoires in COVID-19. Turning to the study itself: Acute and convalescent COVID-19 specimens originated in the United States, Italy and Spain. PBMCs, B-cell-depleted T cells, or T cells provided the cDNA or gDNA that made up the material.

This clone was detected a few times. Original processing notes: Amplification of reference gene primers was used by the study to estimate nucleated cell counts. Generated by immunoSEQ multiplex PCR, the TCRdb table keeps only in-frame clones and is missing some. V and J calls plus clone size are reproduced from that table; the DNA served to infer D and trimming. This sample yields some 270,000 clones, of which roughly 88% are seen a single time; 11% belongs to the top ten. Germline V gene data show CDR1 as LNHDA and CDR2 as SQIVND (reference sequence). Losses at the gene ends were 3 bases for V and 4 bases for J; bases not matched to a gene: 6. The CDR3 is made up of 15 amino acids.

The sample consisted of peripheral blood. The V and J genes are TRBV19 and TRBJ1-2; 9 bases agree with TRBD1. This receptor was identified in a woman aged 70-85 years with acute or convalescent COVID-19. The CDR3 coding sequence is TGTGCCAGTAGTATTAGTACAGGGGGCGGCTATGGCTACACCTTC. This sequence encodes CASSISTGGGYGYTF.